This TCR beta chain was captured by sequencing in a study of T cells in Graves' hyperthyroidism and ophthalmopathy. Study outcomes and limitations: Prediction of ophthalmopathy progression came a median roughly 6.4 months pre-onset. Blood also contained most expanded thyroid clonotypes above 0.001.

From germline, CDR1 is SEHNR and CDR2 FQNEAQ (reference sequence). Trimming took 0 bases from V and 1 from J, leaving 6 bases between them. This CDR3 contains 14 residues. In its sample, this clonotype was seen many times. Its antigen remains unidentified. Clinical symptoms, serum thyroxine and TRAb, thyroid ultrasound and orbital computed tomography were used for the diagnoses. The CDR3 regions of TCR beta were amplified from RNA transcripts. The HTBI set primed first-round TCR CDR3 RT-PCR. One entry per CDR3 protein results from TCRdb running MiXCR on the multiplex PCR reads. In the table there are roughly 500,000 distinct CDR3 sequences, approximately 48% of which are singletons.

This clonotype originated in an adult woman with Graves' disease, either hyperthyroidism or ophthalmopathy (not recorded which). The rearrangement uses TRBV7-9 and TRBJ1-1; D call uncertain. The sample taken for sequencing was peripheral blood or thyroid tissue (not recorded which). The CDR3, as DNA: TGTGCCAGCAGCTTAGCCCAGGCGAACACTGAAGCTTTCTTT. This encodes CASSLAQANTEAFF.